This TCR beta chain came from a study of cytomegalovirus exposure and HLA in healthy donors. Findings and caveats of the study: The study put about 180 TCR beta chains on its list as cytomegalovirus-associated. An analysis done earlier found most TCR beta V segments productive about 90% or about 30% of the time.

Researchers ran the PCR with 60 Vbeta and 13 Jbeta primers. Measured with immunoSEQ multiplex PCR; TCRdb has only the in-frame clones, and not every one. The repertoire holds around 54,000 clones, with 60% to 85% as singletons. A remark on this clone: Its antigen is unidentified.

The CDR3 is 20 amino acids. Unmatched junction bases numbered 15, after V lost 4 bases and J lost 0 bases. The germline V gene encodes CDR1 SGHNT and CDR2 YENEEA. This TCR was recovered from a man aged 30 to 39 in good health and CMV-seropositive. Sequenced input: PBMCs. This chain joins TRBV11-3 and TRBJ1-4; TRBD1 agrees at 9 bases. CDR3 coding DNA: TGTGCCAGCAGCTCCCAGAACCGGGACAGGGACAATCCAACTAATGAAAAACTGTTTTTT. Its protein is CASSSQNRDRDNPTNEKLFF. The whole variable domain, remainder taken from reference TRBV11-3 and TRBJ1-4, is EAGVVQSPRYKIIEKKQPVAFWCNPISGHNTLYWYLQNLGQGPELLIRYENEEAVDDSQLPKDRFSAERLKGVDSTLKIQPAELGDSAVYLCASSSQNRDRDNPTNEKLFFGSGTQLSVL.